The rows below give T cell receptor beta chains drawn from one sample of a study of T cell responses to AZD1222 COVID-19 vaccine. Sequencing used immunoSEQ multiplex PCR; TCRdb keeps in-frame clones, though not all of them. The top ten hold 6.5% of the sample, which has 110,000 or so clones, approximately 88% seen once. Sequences were derived from peripheral blood, sampled 28 days after the second AZD1222 dose. Receptors were obtained from an adult who received the AZD1222 COVID-19 vaccine. The CDR3 runs from the conserved cysteine through the conserved F or W. The D gene is left open where the match is weak. Size is omitted from some rows. Given values are once, few, many or a class for expanded clones.

clone size: once; D gene: NA; V gene: TRBV6-5; J gene: TRBJ1-4; CDR3 protein: CASSYAGRANEKLFF; CDR3 DNA: TGTGCCAGCAGTTACGCGGGCAGGGCCAATGAAAAACTGTTTTTT
clone size: NA; D gene: TRBD1; V gene: TRBV19; J gene: TRBJ2-2; CDR3 protein: CAARGQGNTGELFF; CDR3 DNA: TGTGCCGCCCGGGGACAGGGGAACACCGGGGAGCTGTTTTTT
clone size: NA; D gene: NA; V gene: TRBV5-1; J gene: TRBJ2-3; CDR3 protein: CASSLSVVADTQYF; CDR3 DNA: TGCGCCAGCAGCTTGTCGGTAGTTGCAGATACGCAGTATTTT
clone size: NA; D gene: NA; V gene: TRBV6-5; J gene: TRBJ1-2; CDR3 protein: CASRSDSVYGYTF; CDR3 DNA: TGTGCCAGCAGATCGGACAGTGTCTATGGCTACACCTTC
clone size: few; D gene: TRBD1; V gene: TRBV6-2/TRBV6-3; J gene: TRBJ1-1; CDR3 protein: CASSDRAHTEAFF; CDR3 DNA: TGTGCCAGCAGTGACAGGGCGCACACTGAAGCTTTCTTT
clone size: NA; D gene: TRBD2; V gene: TRBV9; J gene: TRBJ2-1; CDR3 protein: CASSGRLGGGSEQFF; CDR3 DNA: TGTGCCAGCAGCGGCCGACTGGGCGGGGGGTCTGAGCAGTTCTTC
clone size: NA; D gene: TRBD1; V gene: TRBV18; J gene: TRBJ2-1; CDR3 protein: CASSPNGQGGDEQFF; CDR3 DNA: TGTGCCAGCTCACCAAATGGACAGGGGGGAGATGAGCAGTTCTTC
clone size: NA; D gene: NA; V gene: TRBV14; J gene: TRBJ2-7; CDR3 protein: CASSRQGAKTYEQYF; CDR3 DNA: TGTGCCAGCAGCCGTCAAGGCGCTAAAACCTACGAGCAGTACTTC
clone size: NA; D gene: TRBD2; V gene: TRBV3-1/TRBV3-2; J gene: TRBJ2-2; CDR3 protein: CASSQEFGREANAGELFF; CDR3 DNA: TGTGCCAGCAGCCAAGAGTTCGGGCGGGAGGCGAACGCCGGGGAGCTGTTTTTT
clone size: NA; D gene: NA; V gene: TRBV7-8; J gene: TRBJ1-6; CDR3 protein: CASSSREGYNSPLHF; CDR3 DNA: TGTGCCAGCAGCTCCAGGGAGGGCTATAATTCACCCCTCCACTTT
clone size: NA; D gene: TRBD1; V gene: TRBV4-2; J gene: TRBJ1-5; CDR3 protein: CASSRTGGSGNQPQHF; CDR3 DNA: TGTGCCAGCAGCCGGACAGGGGGCTCGGGCAATCAGCCCCAGCATTTT
clone size: NA; D gene: NA; V gene: TRBV2; J gene: TRBJ2-3; CDR3 protein: CASSQARKDTQYF; CDR3 DNA: TGTGCCAGCAGCCAAGCTAGGAAGGATACGCAGTATTTT
clone size: NA; D gene: NA; V gene: TRBV7-3; J gene: TRBJ2-3; CDR3 protein: CASSLARGTDTQYF; CDR3 DNA: TGTGCCAGCAGCTTAGCTCGGGGCACAGATACGCAGTATTTT
clone size: NA; D gene: NA; V gene: TRBV4-2; J gene: TRBJ2-1; CDR3 protein: CASSQDAPSSYNEQFF; CDR3 DNA: TGTGCCAGCAGCCAAGACGCTCCGAGCTCCTACAATGAGCAGTTCTTC
clone size: NA; D gene: NA; V gene: TRBV4-3; J gene: TRBJ1-3; CDR3 protein: CASSQGSAGGNTIYF; CDR3 DNA: TGCGCCAGCAGCCAAGGATCGGCGGGGGGAAACACCATATATTTT
clone size: NA; D gene: TRBD1; V gene: TRBV4-3; J gene: TRBJ1-5; CDR3 protein: CASSQEDRANQPQHF; CDR3 DNA: TGCGCCAGCAGCCAAGAGGACAGGGCCAATCAGCCCCAGCATTTT
clone size: NA; D gene: NA; V gene: TRBV21-1; J gene: TRBJ1-2; CDR3 protein: CASSNDPGGYGYTF; CDR3 DNA: TGTGCCAGCAGCAATGATCCAGGGGGCTATGGCTACACCTTC
clone size: once; D gene: NA; V gene: TRBV14; J gene: TRBJ2-3; CDR3 protein: CASSQYQVDTQYF; CDR3 DNA: TGTGCCAGCAGCCAATATCAGGTTGATACGCAGTATTTT
clone size: NA; D gene: NA; V gene: TRBV7-2; J gene: TRBJ1-2; CDR3 protein: CASSLTGGDYGYTF; CDR3 DNA: TGTGCCAGCAGCTTAACGGGGGGGGACTATGGCTACACCTTC
clone size: NA; D gene: NA; V gene: TRBV7-9; J gene: TRBJ1-5; CDR3 protein: CASSLAYGSNQPQHF; CDR3 DNA: TGTGCCAGCAGCTTAGCGTACGGTAGCAATCAGCCCCAGCATTTT
clone size: NA; D gene: TRBD1; V gene: TRBV19; J gene: TRBJ1-4; CDR3 protein: CASRTQQGSWEKLFF; CDR3 DNA: TGTGCCAGTAGAACTCAACAGGGGTCTTGGGAAAAACTGTTTTTT
clone size: NA; D gene: TRBD1; V gene: TRBV6-5; J gene: TRBJ1-2; CDR3 protein: CASSYLTGGGYTF; CDR3 DNA: TGTGCCAGCAGTTACCTGACAGGGGGCGGCTACACCTTC
clone size: NA; D gene: NA; V gene: TRBV6-5; J gene: TRBJ1-1; CDR3 protein: CASSYSMQVNTEAFF; CDR3 DNA: TGTGCCAGCAGTTACTCGATGCAGGTGAACACTGAAGCTTTCTTT
clone size: NA; D gene: TRBD1; V gene: TRBV5-6; J gene: TRBJ1-4; CDR3 protein: CASSLGQGAVEYEKLFF; CDR3 DNA: TGTGCCAGCAGCCTCGGACAGGGGGCAGTTGAGTATGAAAAACTGTTTTTT
clone size: NA; D gene: TRBD1; V gene: TRBV7-2; J gene: TRBJ1-2; CDR3 protein: CASSLRQGILEGYTF; CDR3 DNA: TGTGCCAGCAGCTTACGACAGGGGATACTAGAGGGCTACACCTTC
clone size: NA; D gene: TRBD1; V gene: TRBV7-8; J gene: TRBJ1-2; CDR3 protein: CASSYGQGAVGYTF; CDR3 DNA: TGTGCCAGCAGCTACGGACAGGGGGCCGTTGGCTACACCTTC
clone size: NA; D gene: NA; V gene: TRBV28; J gene: TRBJ1-1; CDR3 protein: CATLGQDTEAFF; CDR3 DNA: TGTGCCACCCTCGGGCAGGACACTGAAGCTTTCTTT
clone size: NA; D gene: TRBD1; V gene: TRBV6-5; J gene: TRBJ1-3; CDR3 protein: CASSHTGAGNTIYF; CDR3 DNA: TGTGCCAGCAGCCACACAGGGGCTGGAAACACCATATATTTT
clone size: NA; D gene: NA; V gene: TRBV4-3; J gene: TRBJ2-7; CDR3 protein: CASSQEVRGVSYEQYF; CDR3 DNA: TGCGCCAGCAGCCAAGAGGTCAGGGGAGTTTCCTACGAGCAGTACTTC
clone size: NA; D gene: NA; V gene: TRBV7-9; J gene: TRBJ2-7; CDR3 protein: CASSPNLRDVGVQYF; CDR3 DNA: TGTGCCAGCAGCCCAAACCTTCGGGACGTTGGGGTGCAGTACTTC
clone size: few; D gene: TRBD1; V gene: TRBV28; J gene: TRBJ2-3; CDR3 protein: CASSKPGQGSTDTQYF; CDR3 DNA: TGTGCCAGCTCAAAACCGGGACAGGGATCGACAGATACGCAGTATTTT
clone size: NA; D gene: NA; V gene: TRBV6-1; J gene: TRBJ1-2; CDR3 protein: CASSDKNEAGPVNYGYTF; CDR3 DNA: TGTGCCAGCAGTGACAAAAATGAGGCGGGGCCAGTCAACTATGGCTACACCTTC
clone size: NA; D gene: NA; V gene: TRBV2; J gene: TRBJ2-4; CDR3 protein: CASRQGGKNIQYF; CDR3 DNA: TGTGCCAGCAGGCAGGGGGGCAAAAACATTCAGTACTTC
clone size: NA; D gene: NA; V gene: TRBV7-3; J gene: TRBJ2-1; CDR3 protein: CASSPPGLKSNEQFF; CDR3 DNA: TGTGCCAGCAGCCCGCCGGGGCTAAAGTCCAATGAGCAGTTCTTC
clone size: NA; D gene: TRBD1; V gene: TRBV5-1; J gene: TRBJ2-1; CDR3 protein: CASSSDRASYNEQFF; CDR3 DNA: TGCGCCAGCAGCTCGGACAGGGCCTCCTACAATGAGCAGTTCTTC
clone size: NA; D gene: NA; V gene: TRBV28; J gene: TRBJ1-2; CDR3 protein: CASSLGTIGYGYTF; CDR3 DNA: TGTGCCAGCAGTTTAGGTACGATCGGCTATGGCTACACCTTC
clone size: NA; D gene: NA; V gene: TRBV4-1; J gene: TRBJ2-7; CDR3 protein: CASSPFGGGPYEQYF; CDR3 DNA: TGCGCCAGCAGCCCCTTCGGTGGGGGGCCCTACGAGCAGTACTTC
clone size: NA; D gene: NA; V gene: TRBV2; J gene: TRBJ2-3; CDR3 protein: CASYLGVFSTDTQYF; CDR3 DNA: TGTGCCAGCTATTTGGGGGTATTTAGCACAGATACGCAGTATTTT
clone size: few; D gene: NA; V gene: TRBV7-2; J gene: TRBJ1-2; CDR3 protein: CASSPSSSSTGGYTF; CDR3 DNA: TGTGCCAGCAGCCCTTCATCCAGTTCCACCGGTGGCTACACCTTC
clone size: NA; D gene: NA; V gene: TRBV6-5; J gene: TRBJ1-1; CDR3 protein: CASKPSGLTNTEAFF; CDR3 DNA: TGTGCCAGCAAGCCCTCGGGACTTACAAACACTGAAGCTTTCTTT
clone size: NA; D gene: NA; V gene: TRBV10-3; J gene: TRBJ1-3; CDR3 protein: CAISPGPISGNTIYF; CDR3 DNA: TGTGCCATCAGCCCGGGACCGATCTCTGGAAACACCATATATTTT
clone size: NA; D gene: NA; V gene: TRBV25-1; J gene: TRBJ2-1; CDR3 protein: CARHRVPVDEQFF; CDR3 DNA: TGTGCCAGACACAGGGTTCCCGTGGATGAGCAGTTCTTC
clone size: NA; D gene: NA; V gene: TRBV5-1; J gene: TRBJ1-1; CDR3 protein: CASAPGPASTEAFF; CDR3 DNA: TGCGCCAGCGCGCCGGGTCCTGCAAGCACTGAAGCTTTCTTT
clone size: once; D gene: TRBD2; V gene: TRBV3-1/TRBV3-2; J gene: TRBJ2-5; CDR3 protein: CASSRSGGAETQYF; CDR3 DNA: TGTGCCAGCAGCCGCAGCGGGGGGGCCGAGACCCAGTACTTC
clone size: NA; D gene: NA; V gene: TRBV12-3/TRBV12-4; J gene: TRBJ1-1; CDR3 protein: CASSPSLGAFF; CDR3 DNA: TGTGCCAGCAGTCCCTCCCTGGGAGCTTTCTTT
clone size: NA; D gene: TRBD2; V gene: TRBV7-7; J gene: TRBJ2-5; CDR3 protein: CASSPGSGGQETQYF; CDR3 DNA: TGTGCCAGCAGTCCCGGGAGCGGGGGCCAAGAGACCCAGTACTTC
clone size: NA; D gene: NA; V gene: TRBV11-1; J gene: TRBJ1-1; CDR3 protein: CASSLGGRTEAFF; CDR3 DNA: TGTGCCAGCAGCTTAGGAGGGAGGACTGAAGCTTTCTTT
clone size: NA; D gene: NA; V gene: TRBV9; J gene: TRBJ1-3; CDR3 protein: CASSPLQGIFSGNTIYF; CDR3 DNA: TGTGCCAGCAGCCCCTTACAGGGCATCTTCTCTGGAAACACCATATATTTT
clone size: NA; D gene: NA; V gene: TRBV5-4; J gene: TRBJ1-3; CDR3 protein: CASSLGGYGNTIYF; CDR3 DNA: TGTGCCAGCAGCTTAGGGGGGTACGGAAACACCATATATTTT
clone size: NA; D gene: TRBD2; V gene: TRBV6-5; J gene: TRBJ2-5; CDR3 protein: CASSYGTSGLGETQYF; CDR3 DNA: TGTGCCAGCAGTTACGGGACTAGCGGTCTAGGCGAGACCCAGTACTTC